This T cell receptor beta chain was sequenced during a study of T cells in Graves' hyperthyroidism and ophthalmopathy. Findings and caveats of the study: Separating ophthalmopathy from stable hyperthyroidism was achieved by a 13 V-J model. The model identified upcoming ophthalmopathy a median 6.5 months ahead of onset.

Patients showing uncontrolled infection, other autoimmune disease, pregnancy or lactation were ineligible. The CDR3 spans 14 residues. Germline V gives CDR1 MGHRA, CDR2 YSYEKL. V lost 0 bases and J lost 8, with 13 bases in between. Amplification targeted TCR beta CDR3 regions from RNA transcripts. First-round RT-PCR of the TCR CDR3 relied on the HTBI primer set. TCRdb analysed the multiplex PCR reads with MiXCR anew, one entry per CDR3 protein. The sample holds about half a million distinct CDR3 sequences, 24% seen once. In the case of this clonotype: Its antigen remains unidentified.

V usage is TRBV4-1 and J usage is TRBJ1-2; no firm D call. The sequence was obtained from a woman in her 30s with Graves' ophthalmopathy. The material sequenced was blood. CDR3 nucleotide sequence: TGCGCCAGCAGCCAAGATCTGGCCGGAAGGGGCTACACCTTC. Residues: CASSQDLAGRGYTF.